Following are 13 T cell receptor beta chains from one sample sequenced in a study of T cell responses to AZD1222 COVID-19 vaccine (dated by TCRdb to the early 2020s). This sample's time point label indicates: about 28 days (+/-7) after the second vaccine dose. The library was made by the immunoSEQ multiplex PCR assay. The clones in this table, taken by TCRdb from immuneACCESS, are in-frame only. Not every clone is retained; where verified, under half of the shortfall comes from an unresolved V gene, and the cause of the rest is unknown. Counted in this sample were approximately 70,000 clones; 80% of them appeared once. The ten largest clones add up to more than 12% of the sample. Material: peripheral blood, obtained 28 days after the second AZD1222 dose. The receptors come from an adult who received the AZD1222 COVID-19 vaccine.

V is TRBV27 and J is TRBJ2-5; 11 nucleotides match TRBD2. Losses at the gene ends were 5 bases for V and 5 bases for J; bases not matched to a gene: 7. The germline CDR1 and CDR2 sequences are MNHEY and SMNVEV (reference sequence). The CDR3 has 15 residues. CDR3 sequence: CASSNSGGAGETQYF. The DNA for the CDR3 is TGTGCCAGCAGTAATAGCGGGGGGGCCGGGGAGACCCAGTACTTC.

This clone has a single count. This chain joins TRBV3-1 (or the pseudogene TRBV3-2) and TRBJ1-2, with D possibly TRBD1 on 5 matching bases. V gave up 6 bases and J gave up 2 bases, with 10 bases separating them. The CDR3 contains 13 residues. Germline-derived CDR1 and CDR2 are LGHDT and YNNKEL (reference sequence). In DNA, the CDR3 is TGTGCCAGCAGTCCCGAGGGGAACTATGGCTACACCTTC. This encodes CASSPEGNYGYTF.

V usage is TRBV2 and J usage is TRBJ1-5; TRBD1 agrees at 7 bases. J lost 4 bases, V lost 8 bases, and 11 bases had no gene match. The CDR3 is made up of 15 amino acids. CDR1 and CDR2 (germline): SNHLY, FYNNEI. The CDR3, as DNA: TGTGCCAGCCTATCCGGGACAGAGCCAAATCAGCCCCAGCATTTT. This encodes CASLSGTEPNQPQHF.

The chain carries TRBV6-5 and TRBJ2-7; 9 bases match TRBD1. Germline CDR1 and CDR2: MNHEY and SVGAGI. CDR3 size: 15 residues. J was trimmed by 4 bases and V by 0 bases; bases with no gene match: 4. The CDR3 here is CASSYSDRGRYEQYF. The DNA for the CDR3 is TGTGCCAGCAGTTACTCAGACAGGGGGAGGTACGAGCAGTACTTC.

This clone has just one count. The chain employs TRBV2 and TRBJ1-5; the D is unclear. V shed 6 bases and J shed 0 bases, with 9 bases lying between them. The CDR3 is 14 amino acids. In germline, CDR1 is SNHLY, CDR2 FYNNEI. CDR3 coding DNA: TGTGCCAGCAGAACCGCGGGTAGCAATCAGCCCCAGCATTTT. Translated, it gives CASRTAGSNQPQHF.

This clone was seen a few times. The CDR3 DNA sequence: TGTGCCAGCAGCCAGGCAGGGGGATCCTACGAGCAGTACTTC. Its protein is CASSQAGGSYEQYF. J is TRBJ2-7 and V is TRBV3-1 (or the pseudogene TRBV3-2), with 7 bases lining up with TRBD1. J lost 1 base, V lost 3 bases, and 3 bases had no gene match. The germline V gene has CDR1 LGHDT and CDR2 YNNKEL (reference sequence). The CDR3 contains 14 residues.

The chain carries TRBV19 and TRBJ2-2, with D tentatively TRBD1 (6 bases). The CDR3 extends over 15 amino acids. The V end lost 2 bases, the J end lost 5 bases, and 12 bases lay between the germline ends. The germline V gene has CDR1 LNHDA and CDR2 SQIVND (reference sequence). CDR3 sequence: CASSISWQGTGELFF. DNA for the CDR3: TGTGCCAGTAGTATAAGTTGGCAGGGGACCGGGGAGCTGTTTTTT.

The chain links TRBV5-1 to TRBJ2-3; 11 bases map to TRBD2. With 4 bases clipped from V and 5 bases from J, the junction kept 6 bases outside the gene matches. The germline CDR1 and CDR2 sequences are SGHRS and YFSETQ. The CDR3 extends over 15 amino acids. CDR3 residues: CASSVSGGAGDTQYF. The CDR3 DNA sequence: TGCGCCAGCAGCGTTAGCGGGGGGGCCGGAGATACGCAGTATTTT.

V and J are TRBV9 and TRBJ1-5; perhaps TRBD1 as D (6 bases). CDR1 SGDLS and CDR2 YYNGEE come from the germline V gene. The V end lost 4 bases, the J end lost 0 bases, and 8 bases lay between the germline ends. The CDR3 spans 14 residues. The CDR3 sequence: CASSTQGSNQPQHF. The CDR3 DNA follows: TGTGCCAGCAGCACACAGGGTAGCAATCAGCCCCAGCATTTT.

The V gene is TRBV5-1, the J gene TRBJ1-6; D perhaps matches TRBD1 (6 bases). Germline V gene lookup returns CDR1 SGHRS and CDR2 YFSETQ. The CDR3 totals 16 residues. Trimming removed 4 bases at V and 10 bases at J, with 21 bases between. The CDR3 is CASSDGLGALGSPLHF. As DNA, the CDR3 is TGCGCCAGCAGCGACGGGTTGGGGGCTTTAGGGTCACCCCTCCACTTT.

This clone was recorded a few times. This chain joins TRBV27 and TRBJ2-1; TRBD1 matches 11 bases. J lost 1 base, V lost 5 bases, and 7 bases had no gene match. Germline V gene sequence: CDR1 MNHEY, CDR2 SMNVEV (reference sequence). There are 17 residues in the CDR3. As DNA, the CDR3 is TGTGCCAGCAGTATGGACAGGGGGCTTGGGTCCTACAATGAGCAGTTCTTC. It is translated as CASSMDRGLGSYNEQFF.

The rearrangement uses TRBV5-1 and TRBJ2-1; 10 positions agree with TRBD2. Trimming removed 4 bases from V and 8 bases from J; junction bases left unmatched: 9. The CDR3 contains 15 residues. The germline CDR1 and CDR2 sequences are SGHRS and YFSETQ. CDR3 loop: CASSLTSGLLDEQFF. The CDR3 bases are TGCGCCAGCAGCCTGACTAGCGGGCTACTCGATGAGCAGTTCTTC.

The rearrangement uses TRBV4-2 and TRBJ2-5; D may be TRBD2 (5 bases). V lost 0 bases and J 2 bases, leaving 13 bases between the germline ends. The germline V gene has CDR1 LGHNA and CDR2 YNFKEQ. CDR3 length equals 16 residues. The DNA for the CDR3 is TGTGCCAGCAGCCAAGAAACGGGGTCTGGGCAAGAGACCCAGTACTTC. As protein: CASSQETGSGQETQYF.